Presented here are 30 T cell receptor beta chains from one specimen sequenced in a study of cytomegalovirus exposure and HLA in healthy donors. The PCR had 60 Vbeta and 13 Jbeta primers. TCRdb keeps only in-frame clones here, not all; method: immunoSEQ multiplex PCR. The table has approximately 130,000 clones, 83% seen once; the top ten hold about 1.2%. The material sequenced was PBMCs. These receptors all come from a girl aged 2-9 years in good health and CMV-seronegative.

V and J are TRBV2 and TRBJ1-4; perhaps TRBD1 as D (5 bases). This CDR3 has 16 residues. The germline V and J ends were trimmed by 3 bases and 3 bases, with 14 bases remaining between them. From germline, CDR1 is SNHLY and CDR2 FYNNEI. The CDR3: CASSEGGGTPNEKLFF. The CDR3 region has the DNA TGTGCCAGCAGTGAGGGCGGGGGGACCCCTAATGAAAAACTGTTTTTT.

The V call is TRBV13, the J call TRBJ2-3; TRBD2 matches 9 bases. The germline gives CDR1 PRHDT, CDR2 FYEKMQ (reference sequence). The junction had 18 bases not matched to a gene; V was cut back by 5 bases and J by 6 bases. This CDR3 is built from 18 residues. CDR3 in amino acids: CASSEWARAGGPEDTQYF. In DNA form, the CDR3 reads TGTGCCAGCAGCGAATGGGCTCGGGCGGGGGGGCCAGAGGATACGCAGTATTTT.

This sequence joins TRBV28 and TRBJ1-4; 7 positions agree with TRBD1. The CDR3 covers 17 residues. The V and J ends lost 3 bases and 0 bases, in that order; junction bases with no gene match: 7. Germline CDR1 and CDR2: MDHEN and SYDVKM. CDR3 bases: TGTGCCAGCAGTTTGAAGGGGGCCCCCCCAACTAATGAAAAACTGTTTTTT. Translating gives CASSLKGAPPTNEKLFF.

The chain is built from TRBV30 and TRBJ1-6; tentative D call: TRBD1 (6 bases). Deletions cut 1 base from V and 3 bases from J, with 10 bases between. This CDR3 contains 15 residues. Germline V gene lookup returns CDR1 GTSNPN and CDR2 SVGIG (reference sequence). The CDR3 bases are TGTGCCTGGAGTGGGCAGGGGAGCTATAATTCACCCCTCCACTTT. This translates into CAWSGQGSYNSPLHF. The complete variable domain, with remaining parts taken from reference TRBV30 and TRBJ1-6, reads SQTIHQWPATLVQPVGSPLSLECTVEGTSNPNLYWYRQAAGRGLQLLFYSVGIGQISSEVPQNLSASRPQDRQFILSSKKLLLSDSGFYLCAWSGQGSYNSPLHFGNGTRLTVT.

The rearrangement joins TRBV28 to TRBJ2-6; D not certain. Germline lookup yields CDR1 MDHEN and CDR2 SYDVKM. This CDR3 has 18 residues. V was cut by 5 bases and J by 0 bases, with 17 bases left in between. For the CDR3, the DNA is TGTGCCAGCAGTCACCTGGGCCCCCTTTTCTCTGGGGCCAACGTCCTGACTTTC. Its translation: CASSHLGPLFSGANVLTF.

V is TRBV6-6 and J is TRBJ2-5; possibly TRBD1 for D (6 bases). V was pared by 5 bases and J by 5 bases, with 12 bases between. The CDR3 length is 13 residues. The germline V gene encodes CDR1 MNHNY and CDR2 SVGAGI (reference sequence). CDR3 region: CASSLGGVETQYF. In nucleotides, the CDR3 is TGTGCCAGCAGTCTAGGGGGAGTGGAGACCCAGTACTTC.

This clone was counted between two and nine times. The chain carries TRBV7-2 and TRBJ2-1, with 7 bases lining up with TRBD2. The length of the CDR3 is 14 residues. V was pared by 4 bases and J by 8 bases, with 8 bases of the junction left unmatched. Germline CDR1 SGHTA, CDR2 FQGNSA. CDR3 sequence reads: CASSYLGGSDEQFF. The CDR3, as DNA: TGTGCCAGCAGCTATCTTGGCGGGAGCGATGAGCAGTTCTTC.

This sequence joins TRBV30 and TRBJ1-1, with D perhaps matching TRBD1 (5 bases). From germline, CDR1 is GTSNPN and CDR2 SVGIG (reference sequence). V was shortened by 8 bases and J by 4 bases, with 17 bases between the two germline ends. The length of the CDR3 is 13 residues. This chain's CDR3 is CAGRGGRATEAFF. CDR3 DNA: TGTGCCGGGCGCGGGGGACGGGCCACTGAAGCTTTCTTT.

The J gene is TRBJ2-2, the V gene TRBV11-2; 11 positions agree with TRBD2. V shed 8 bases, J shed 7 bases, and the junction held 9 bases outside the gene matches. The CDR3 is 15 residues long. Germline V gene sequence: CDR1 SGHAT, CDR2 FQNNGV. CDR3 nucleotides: TGTGCCAGCGGCCTTAGCGGGGGGGATCACGGGGAGCTGTTTTTT. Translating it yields CASGLSGGDHGELFF.

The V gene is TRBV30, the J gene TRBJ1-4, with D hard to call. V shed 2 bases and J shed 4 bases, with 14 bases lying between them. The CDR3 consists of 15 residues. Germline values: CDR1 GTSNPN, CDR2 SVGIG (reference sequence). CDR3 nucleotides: TGTGCCTGGAGTCGTCGTCGGGGAATTAATGAAAAACTGTTTTTT. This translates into CAWSRRRGINEKLFF.

CDR3 sequence (DNA): TGTGCCAGCAGCTCCACAGGGAGCTCCTATAATTCACCCCTCCACTTT. Residues: CASSSTGSSYNSPLHF. The chain links TRBV5-4 to TRBJ1-6, with D possibly TRBD1 on 6 matching bases. V was cut by 3 bases and J by 0 bases, with 10 bases left in between. The germline gives CDR1 SGHNT, CDR2 YYREEE (reference sequence). The CDR3 consists of 16 residues.

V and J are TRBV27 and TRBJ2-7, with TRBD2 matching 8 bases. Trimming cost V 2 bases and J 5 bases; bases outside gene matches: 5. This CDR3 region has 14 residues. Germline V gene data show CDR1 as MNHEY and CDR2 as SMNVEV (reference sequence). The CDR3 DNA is TGTGCCAGCAGTTTAGCGGGAGGTCTCAACGAGCAGTACTTC. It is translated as CASSLAGGLNEQYF.

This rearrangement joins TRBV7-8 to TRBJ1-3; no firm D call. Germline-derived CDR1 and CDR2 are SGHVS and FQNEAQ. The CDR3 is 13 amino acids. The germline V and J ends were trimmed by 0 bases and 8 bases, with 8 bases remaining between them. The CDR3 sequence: CASSLAPSDTIYF. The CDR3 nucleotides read TGTGCCAGCAGCTTAGCCCCCTCGGACACCATATATTTT.

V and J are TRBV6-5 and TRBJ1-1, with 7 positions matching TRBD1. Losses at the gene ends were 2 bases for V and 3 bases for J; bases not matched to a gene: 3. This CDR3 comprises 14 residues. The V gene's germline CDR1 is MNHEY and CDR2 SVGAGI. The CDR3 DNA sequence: TGTGCCAGCAGTTACGGAGGGGGCGACACTGAAGCTTTCTTT. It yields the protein CASSYGGGDTEAFF.

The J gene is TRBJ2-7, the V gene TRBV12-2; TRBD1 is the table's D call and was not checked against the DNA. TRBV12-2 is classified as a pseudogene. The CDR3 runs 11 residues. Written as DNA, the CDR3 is TGTGCAATACGACAGGGTAACGAGCAGTACTTC. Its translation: CAIRQGNEQYF.

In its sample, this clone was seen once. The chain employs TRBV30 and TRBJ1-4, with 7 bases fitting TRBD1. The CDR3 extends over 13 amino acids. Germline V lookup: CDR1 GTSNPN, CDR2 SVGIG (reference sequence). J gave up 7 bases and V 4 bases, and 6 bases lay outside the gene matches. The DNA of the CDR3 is TGTGCCTGGACCGTGGACAGGAGTGAAAAACTGTTTTTT. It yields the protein CAWTVDRSEKLFF. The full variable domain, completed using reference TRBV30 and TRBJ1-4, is SQTIHQWPATLVQPVGSPLSLECTVEGTSNPNLYWYRQAAGRGLQLLFYSVGIGQISSEVPQNLSASRPQDRQFILSSKKLLLSDSGFYLCAWTVDRSEKLFFGSGTQLSVL.

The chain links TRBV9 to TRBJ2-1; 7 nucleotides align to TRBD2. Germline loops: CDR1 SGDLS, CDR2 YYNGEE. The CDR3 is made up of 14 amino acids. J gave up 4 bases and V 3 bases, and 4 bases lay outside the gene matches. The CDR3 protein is CASSGWTSYNEQFF. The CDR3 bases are TGTGCCAGCAGCGGTTGGACTAGTTACAATGAGCAGTTCTTC.

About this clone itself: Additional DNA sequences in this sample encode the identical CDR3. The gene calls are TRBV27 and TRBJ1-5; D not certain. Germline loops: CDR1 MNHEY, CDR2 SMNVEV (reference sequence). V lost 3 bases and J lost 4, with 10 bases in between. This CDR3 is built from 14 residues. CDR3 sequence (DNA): TGTGCCAGCAGTTTGAGCGGAGGGAATCAGCCCCAGCATTTT. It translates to CASSLSGGNQPQHF.

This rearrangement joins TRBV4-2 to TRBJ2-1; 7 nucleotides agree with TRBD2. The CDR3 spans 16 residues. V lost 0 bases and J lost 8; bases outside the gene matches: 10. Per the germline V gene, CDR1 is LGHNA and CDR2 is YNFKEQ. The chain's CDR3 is CASSQEGGRGVDEQFF. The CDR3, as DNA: TGTGCCAGCAGCCAAGAAGGCGGACGGGGGGTCGATGAGCAGTTCTTC.

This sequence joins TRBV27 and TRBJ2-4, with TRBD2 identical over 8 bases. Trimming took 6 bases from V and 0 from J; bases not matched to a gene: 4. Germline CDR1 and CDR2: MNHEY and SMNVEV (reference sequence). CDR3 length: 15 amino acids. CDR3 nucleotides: TGTGCCAGCAGAGCACTAGCGGTAGCCAAAAACATTCAGTACTTC. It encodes CASRALAVAKNIQYF.

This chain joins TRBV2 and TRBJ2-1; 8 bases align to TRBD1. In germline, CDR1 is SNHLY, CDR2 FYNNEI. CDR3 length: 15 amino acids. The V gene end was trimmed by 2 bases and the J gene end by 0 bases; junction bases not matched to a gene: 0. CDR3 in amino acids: CASSETGGSYNEQFF. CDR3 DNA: TGTGCCAGCAGTGAAACAGGGGGCTCCTACAATGAGCAGTTCTTC.

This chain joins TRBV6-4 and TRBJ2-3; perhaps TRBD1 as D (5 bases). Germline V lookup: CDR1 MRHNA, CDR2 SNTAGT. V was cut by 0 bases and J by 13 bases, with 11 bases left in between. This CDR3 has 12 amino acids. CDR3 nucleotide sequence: TGTGCCAGCAGTGACTCGGGGCGAAGCAAGTATTTT. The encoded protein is CASSDSGRSKYF.

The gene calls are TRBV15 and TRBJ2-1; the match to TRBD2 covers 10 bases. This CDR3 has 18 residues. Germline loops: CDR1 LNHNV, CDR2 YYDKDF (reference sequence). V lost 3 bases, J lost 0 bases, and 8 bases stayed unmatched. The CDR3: CATSSELAGPSSYNEQFF. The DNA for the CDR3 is TGTGCCACCAGCAGCGAACTAGCGGGGCCATCCTCCTACAATGAGCAGTTCTTC.

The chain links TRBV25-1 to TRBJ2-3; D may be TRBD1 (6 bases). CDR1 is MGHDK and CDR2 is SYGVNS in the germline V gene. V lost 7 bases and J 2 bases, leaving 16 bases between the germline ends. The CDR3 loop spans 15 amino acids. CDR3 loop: CASTNERGTTDTQYF. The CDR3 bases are TGTGCCAGCACCAATGAAAGGGGGACCACAGATACGCAGTATTTT.

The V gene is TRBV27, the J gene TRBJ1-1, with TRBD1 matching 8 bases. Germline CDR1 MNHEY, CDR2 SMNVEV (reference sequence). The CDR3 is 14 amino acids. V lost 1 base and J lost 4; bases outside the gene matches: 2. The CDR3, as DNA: TGTGCCAGCAGTTTATGGCAGGGGGCCACTGAAGCTTTCTTT. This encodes CASSLWQGATEAFF.

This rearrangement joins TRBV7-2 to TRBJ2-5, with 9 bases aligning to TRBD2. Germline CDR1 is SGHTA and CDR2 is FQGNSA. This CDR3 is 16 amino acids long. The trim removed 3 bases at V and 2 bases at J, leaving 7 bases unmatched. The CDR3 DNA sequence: TGTGCCAGCAGCTTCCTGAGCGGGGGGCCTCAAGAGACCCAGTACTTC. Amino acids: CASSFLSGGPQETQYF.

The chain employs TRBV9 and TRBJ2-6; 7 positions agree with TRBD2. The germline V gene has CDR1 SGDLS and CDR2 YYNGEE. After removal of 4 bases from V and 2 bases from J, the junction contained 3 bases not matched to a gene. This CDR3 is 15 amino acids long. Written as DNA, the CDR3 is TGTGCCAGCAGCCCGCGGGGGACTGGGGCCAACGTCCTGACTTTC. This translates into CASSPRGTGANVLTF.

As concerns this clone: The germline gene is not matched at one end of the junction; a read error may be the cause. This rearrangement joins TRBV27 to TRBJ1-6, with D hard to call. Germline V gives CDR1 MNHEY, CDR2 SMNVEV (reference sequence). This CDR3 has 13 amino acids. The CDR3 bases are TGTGCCAGCAAGTTGTCCTATAATTCCCCCCTCCACTTT. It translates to CASKLSYNSPLHF.

The CDR3, as DNA: TGCAGCGTGGGGACAGGGGACGGCTACACCTTC. Protein product: CSVGTGDGYTF. The chain employs TRBV29-1 and TRBJ1-2, with 10 bases fitting TRBD1. V was pared by 6 bases and J by 8 bases, with 3 bases of the junction left unmatched. The CDR3 is made up of 11 amino acids. CDR1 and CDR2 from the germline V gene are SQVTM and ANQGSEA. The variable domain in full, with the rest retrieved from reference TRBV29-1 and TRBJ1-2, is SAVISQKPSRDICQRGTSLTIQCQVDSQVTMMFWYRQQPGQSLTLIATANQGSEATYESGFVIDKFPISRPNLTFSTLTVSNMSPEDSSIYLCSVGTGDGYTFGSGTRLTVV.

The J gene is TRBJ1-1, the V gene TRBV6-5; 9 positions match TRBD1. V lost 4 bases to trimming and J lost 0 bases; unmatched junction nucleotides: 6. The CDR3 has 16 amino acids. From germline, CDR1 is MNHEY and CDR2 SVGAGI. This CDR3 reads CASSWDRELLNTEAFF. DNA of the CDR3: TGTGCCAGCAGTTGGGACAGGGAGCTATTGAACACTGAAGCTTTCTTT.